This TCR beta chain emerged from a study of human T cells and chemical hapten exposure. Study summary: Alopecia areata, totalis or universalis affected patients who were mostly female.

TCRdb reprocessed the RACE reads via MiXCR and lists one record per CDR3 protein. The sample yields tens of thousands of distinct CDR3 sequences, approximately 8% seen once. As for time point: patch test 1, 2 weeks after DPC sensitization. Treatment here: therapeutic diphenylcyclopropenone sensitization with weekly scalp DPC. Sample: whole blood, taken in connection with sensitization to the hapten diphenylcyclopropenone (DPC). The receptor's source is a young woman with alopecia areata. Some clones in this sample may be carry-over from other donors' samples.

The CDR3: CASSSRGRAQPLNTEAFF. The CDR3 bases are TGCGCCAGCAGCTCCCGGGGGAGGGCCCAACCGTTGAACACTGAAGCTTTCTTT. The chain recombines TRBV5-1 with TRBJ1-1; TRBD1 is a possible D gene (5 bases). The CDR3 has 18 residues. Germline CDR1 is SGHRS and CDR2 is YFSETQ. V lost 3 bases to trimming and J lost 0 bases, with 21 bases between them.